This T cell receptor beta chain was documented in a study of CD8 T cells in ankylosing spondylitis. Whole-study findings and limits: A motif in TCR beta, a set of under ten highly homologous variants, appeared characteristic of ankylosing spondylitis blood. There was reportedly significant enrichment of clones that were disease-linked in matched ankylosing spondylitis synovial fluid. Peripheral blood samples showed relatively rare disease-linked clones, and these clones were CD8+. Reports of some motif variants in reactive arthritis synovial fluid and blood predate this one.

Quantitative 5'-RACE with molecular barcodes was used to make the TCR beta libraries. MiXCR was run by TCRdb on the 5' RACE reads, yielding one entry per CDR3 protein. The table has about 750,000 distinct CDR3 sequences, 15% to 20% seen once; the top ten hold about a fifth. The CDR3 is 14 amino acids. Germline CDR1 is SGHKS and CDR2 is YYEKEE (reference sequence). The V and J ends lost 2 bases and 1 base respectively, with 8 bases between them. This clonotype was found a few times. Its target is not known. The material sequenced was blood, either unsorted or a sorted T cell fraction (not recorded which). The rearrangement uses TRBV5-5 and TRBJ2-3; no clear D. The clonotype comes from a male donor with ankylosing spondylitis. The CDR3 sequence is CASSFGWGTDTQYF. CDR3 coding DNA: TGTGCCAGCAGCTTCGGGTGGGGCACAGATACGCAGTATTTT.